This TCR beta chain was documented in a study of blood T cell repertoires in COVID-19. The protocol was immunoSEQ multiplex PCR, while the TCRdb copy is restricted to in-frame clones and leaves out a portion. Seen here are approximately 51,000 clones, around 86% observed once, and the top ten hold 2% to 2.5%. This CDR3 is 16 amino acids long. With 7 bases removed from V and 0 bases from J, the gap between germline ends came to 19 bases. CDR1 SGHTS and CDR2 YDEGEE come from the germline V gene. The sample was peripheral blood. This chain uses TRBV5-8 with TRBJ1-1; D gene unclear. The TCR sequence derives from a woman aged 80 or over with COVID-19, enrolled during active disease. The CDR3 protein is CASGRSGVGMNTEAFF. CDR3 sequence (DNA): TGTGCCAGCGGCCGGTCCGGGGTCGGCATGAACACTGAAGCTTTCTTT. Complete variable domain (other parts from reference TRBV5-8 and TRBJ1-1): EAGVTQSPTHLIKTRGQQATLRCSPISGHTSVYWYQQALGLGLQFLLWYDEGEERNRGNFPPRFSGRQFPNYSSELNVNALELEDSALYLCASGRSGVGMNTEAFFGQGTRLTVV.